A single sample is the source of the 26 T cell receptor beta chains below, sequenced in a study of T cell repertoires in cytomegalovirus infection. TCRdb reanalysed the reads using MiXCR and keeps one entry per CDR3 protein. The table shows 150,000 or so distinct CDR3 sequences, with about 25% occurring only once. Sequenced input: PBMCs. Every receptor here comes from a human donor in good health (CMV status not recorded). Some clones in this sample may be carry-over from other donors' samples.

This clonotype came up a few times. The V gene is TRBV28, the J gene TRBJ1-4; D gene uncertain. This CDR3 is built from 14 residues. CDR1 and CDR2 (germline): MDHEN, SYDVKM. V was shortened by 6 bases and J by 2 bases, with 10 bases between the two germline ends. The CDR3 DNA reads TGTGCCAGCAGGAAACTAGCTACTAATGAAAAACTGTTTTTT. It codes for CASRKLATNEKLFF. Full variable domain (missing parts from reference TRBV28 and TRBJ1-4): DVKVTQSSRYLVKRTGEKVFLECVQDMDHENMFWYRQDPGLGLRLIYFSYDVKMKEKGDIPEGYSVSREKKERFSLILESASTNQTSMYLCASRKLATNEKLFFGSGTQLSVL.

The sample holds many counts of this clonotype. The junction and the germline gene differ at one end; a read error may be behind it. The CDR3 nucleotides read TGTGCCAGCAGCTTAATGCCGGGACTAGCGGGCACCGATACGCAGTATTTT. As protein: CASSLMPGLAGTDTQYF. The genes are TRBV7-2 and TRBJ2-3; TRBD2 aligns across 12 bases. The CDR3 covers 17 residues. Germline CDR1 SGHTA, CDR2 FQGNSA. Full variable domain (outside the CDR3, taken from reference TRBV7-2 and TRBJ2-3): GAGVSQSPSNKVTEKGKDVELRCDPISGHTALYWYRQSLGQGLEFLIYFQGNSAPDKSGLPSDRFSAERTGGSVSTLTIQRTQQEDSAVYLCASSLMPGLAGTDTQYFGPGTRLTVL.

There are a few counts of this clonotype. V gene TRBV6-1 combines with J gene TRBJ2-5; 11 positions match TRBD1. CDR1 and CDR2 (germline): MNHNS, SASEGT. CDR3 length equals 16 residues. The junction had 7 bases not matched to a gene; V was cut back by 3 bases and J by 4 bases. For the CDR3, the DNA is TGTGCCAGCAGTGACCGGGACAGGGGGTTGAGAGAGACCCAGTACTTC. Translation gives CASSDRDRGLRETQYF.

This clonotype was counted only a few times. V usage is TRBV7-8 and J usage is TRBJ2-5; D not certain. Germline V lookup: CDR1 SGHVS, CDR2 FQNEAQ. Between the trimmed V and J ends, which lost 2 bases and 4 bases, there was a span of 11 bases. The CDR3 covers 14 residues. CDR3: CASSLTGLLETQYF. In nucleotides, the CDR3 is TGTGCCAGCAGCTTAACTGGGTTACTAGAGACCCAGTACTTC.

The J gene is TRBJ2-5, the V gene TRBV7-6; TRBD1 agrees at 8 bases. The CDR3 length is 15 residues. Germline CDR1 reads SGHVS; CDR2 reads FNYEAQ. V shed 5 bases, J shed 1 base, and the junction held 6 bases outside the gene matches. The CDR3 is CASSRTGGIQETQYF. The CDR3, as DNA: TGTGCCAGCAGCCGAACAGGGGGGATCCAAGAGACCCAGTACTTC. Together with reference TRBV7-6 and TRBJ2-5, the CDR3 gives the full variable domain: GAGVSQSPRYKVTKRGQDVALRCDPISGHVSLYWYRQALGQGPEFLTYFNYEAQQDKSGLPNDRFSAERPEGSISTLTIQRTEQRDSAMYRCASSRTGGIQETQYFGPGTRLLVL.

This clonotype was seen a handful of times. The chain recombines TRBV27 with TRBJ2-7; no definite D call. CDR1 is MNHEY, CDR2 SMNVEV, per germline (reference sequence). The CDR3 sequence is 13 residues long. The ends were cut back, 2 bases at V and 4 bases at J, with 9 bases in the middle. CDR3 sequence reads: CASSLPTKYEQYF. CDR3 nucleotide sequence: TGTGCCAGCAGTTTACCCACCAAATACGAGCAGTACTTC.

V usage is TRBV7-4 and J usage is TRBJ2-1; D gene ambiguous. Trimming shortened V by 4 bases and J by 10 bases, and 14 bases separated the two germline ends. The CDR3 has 13 amino acids. Germline CDR1 and CDR2: SGHVT and SQSDAQ. CDR3 region: CASSSTTDREQFF. The CDR3 DNA follows: TGTGCCAGCAGCTCCACAACTGACCGGGAGCAGTTCTTC.

This clonotype came up many times. The chain couples TRBV11-2 to TRBJ1-2; possible D gene TRBD1, 6 bases. Between the trimmed V and J ends, which lost 8 bases and 2 bases, there was a span of 12 bases. Per germline, CDR1 SGHAT and CDR2 FQNNGV. The CDR3 contains 13 residues. The CDR3 loop reads CASELTGNYGYTF. The CDR3 DNA sequence: TGTGCCAGCGAACTTACAGGGAACTATGGCTACACCTTC.

V usage is TRBV10-2 and J usage is TRBJ1-1; TRBD1 might be the D (6 bases). This CDR3 contains 15 residues. The V end lost 1 base, the J end lost 2 bases, and 11 bases lay between the germline ends. Germline values: CDR1 WSHSY, CDR2 SAAADI. CDR3 coding DNA: TGCGCCAGCAGTGAGTGGACAGAACTTAACACTGAAGCTTTCTTT. Its protein is CASSEWTELNTEAFF.

In the case of this clonotype: A junction end diverges from the germline sequence, so it may reflect a read error. The chain combines TRBV7-9 with TRBJ1-6; D unclear. Per the germline V gene, CDR1 is SEHNR and CDR2 is FQNEAQ (reference sequence). The CDR3 loop spans 17 amino acids. CDR3 sequence reads: CASTLWRGPGSNSPLHF. CDR3 in DNA: TGTGCCAGCACCTTATGGCGAGGACCGGGGAGCAATTCACCCCTCCACTTT.

This clonotype was picked up a small number of times. The V gene is TRBV28, the J gene TRBJ2-2; D call uncertain. The V and J ends lost 8 bases and 4 bases respectively, with 8 bases between them. The CDR3 is made up of 12 amino acids. CDR1 MDHEN and CDR2 SYDVKM come from the germline V gene. This CDR3 reads CASHKSTGELFF. The CDR3 DNA follows: TGTGCCAGCCACAAGAGCACCGGGGAGCTGTTTTTT.

The chain employs TRBV7-9 and TRBJ2-2, with D perhaps given as TRBD1 or TRBD2 (5 bases each). Trimming stripped 1 base from V and 1 base from J, with 25 bases between. Germline lookup yields CDR1 SEHNR and CDR2 FQNEAQ (reference sequence). This CDR3 is 21 amino acids long. CDR3 DNA sequence: TGTGCCAGCAGCTTAGAATGGGGCGCGGTGGGGACGCCATTGAACACCGGGGAGCTGTTTTTT. Translated, it gives CASSLEWGAVGTPLNTGELFF.

This rearrangement joins TRBV11-3 to TRBJ2-2; D is undetermined. This CDR3 region has 16 residues. Per the germline V gene, CDR1 is SGHNT and CDR2 is YENEEA. Trimming removed 1 base from V and 0 bases from J, with 9 bases in between. The CDR3 loop is CASSLGRHTNTGELFF. CDR3 nucleotides: TGTGCCAGCAGCTTAGGGCGGCATACGAACACCGGGGAGCTGTTTTTT.

This clonotype was observed at least ten times. V is TRBV7-8 and J is TRBJ2-1; D uncertain. V lost 5 bases and J 12 bases, leaving 23 bases between the germline ends. This CDR3 is built from 15 residues. Looked up from germline, CDR1 is SGHVS and CDR2 is FQNEAQ. The CDR3 DNA follows: TGTGCCAGCAGCCCGTCTCGGTGGGCCCCCGCTGGGCAGTTCTTC. This translates into CASSPSRWAPAGQFF.

This clonotype was observed a handful of times. The gene calls are TRBV15 and TRBJ1-1, with no clear D. V lost 0 bases to trimming and J lost 1 base, with 6 bases between them. Per germline, CDR1 LNHNV and CDR2 YYDKDF (reference sequence). CDR3 length equals 14 residues. CDR3 coding DNA: TGTGCCACCAGCAGAGATTTGGGGAACACTGAAGCTTTCTTT. It translates to CATSRDLGNTEAFF.

As concerns this clonotype: Its ends do not fully match the called genes, so a read error is possible. This chain connects TRBV5-6 to TRBJ2-1; 7 bases align to TRBD1. The CDR3 runs to 14 residues. Germline V CDR1 and CDR2: SGHDT, YYEEEE. CDR3 amino acids: CASSFQGVSNELFF. The CDR3 nucleotides read TGTGCCAGCAGCTTCCAGGGGGTGTCCAATGAGCTGTTCTTC. The full variable domain, completed using reference TRBV5-6 and TRBJ2-1, is DAGVTQSPTHLIKTRGQQVTLRCSPKSGHDTVSWYQQALGQGPQFIFQYYEEEERQRGNFPDRFSGHQFPNYSSELNVNALLLGDSALYLCASSFQGVSNELFFGPGTRLTVL.

This clonotype was seen ten or more times. The rearrangement links TRBV7-2 to TRBJ1-2; no clear D gene. CDR1 and CDR2 from the germline V gene are SGHTA and FQGNSA. The CDR3 extends over 14 amino acids. Trimming took off 7 bases at V and 5 bases at J, with 17 bases between the two ends. CDR3 sequence reads: CASTEVAWGYGYTF. The DNA of the CDR3 is TGTGCCAGCACCGAAGTTGCCTGGGGATATGGCTACACCTTC.

The chain employs TRBV7-9 and TRBJ2-1; 7 bases align to TRBD1. The V segment lost 5 bases and the J segment 4 bases; nucleotides outside the gene matches: 8. The CDR3 consists of 15 residues. CDR1 is SEHNR and CDR2 is FQNEAQ in the germline V gene (reference sequence). The CDR3 region has the DNA TGTGCCAGCAGCCCCGGGGACAGCAGGTACAATGAGCAGTTCTTC. Its translation: CASSPGDSRYNEQFF. Full variable domain (remainder filled in from reference TRBV7-9 and TRBJ2-1): DTGVSQNPRHKITKRGQNVTFRCDPISEHNRLYWYRQTLGQGPEFLTYFQNEAQLEKSRLLSDRFSAERPKGSFSTLEIQRTEQGDSAMYLCASSPGDSRYNEQFFGPGTRLTVL.

The rearrangement joins TRBV10-2 to TRBJ1-1; no reliable D call. The germline gives CDR1 WSHSY, CDR2 SAAADI. Trimming left V 4 bases short and J 6 bases short, with 9 bases between. The CDR3 has 12 residues. In DNA, the CDR3 is TGCGCCAGCAGTGCATCCGGCGCTGAAGCTTTCTTT. It translates to CASSASGAEAFF.

The V gene is TRBV2, the J gene TRBJ1-1; possibly TRBD1 for D (5 bases). Germline loops: CDR1 SNHLY, CDR2 FYNNEI. CDR3 length: 16 amino acids. V was trimmed by 8 bases and J by 5 bases, leaving 24 bases between them. The CDR3, as DNA: TGTGCCAGCCAACAGGTGGGTCCCACGGAGTCGACTGAAGCTTTCTTT. This translates into CASQQVGPTESTEAFF.

This clonotype was seen repeatedly, ten times or more. This sequence joins TRBV27 and TRBJ1-2; D perhaps matches TRBD1 (5 bases). The CDR3 length is 13 residues. Trimming stripped 0 bases from V and 6 bases from J, with 8 bases between. The V gene's germline CDR1 is MNHEY and CDR2 SMNVEV (reference sequence). The CDR3 bases are TGTGCCAGCAGTTTATCGCGGGGGAATGGCTACACCTTC. This gives the protein CASSLSRGNGYTF.

This clonotype was observed many times. This rearrangement joins TRBV7-2 to TRBJ1-2; no firm D call. The ends were cut back, 5 bases at V and 6 bases at J, with 13 bases in the middle. Germline loops: CDR1 SGHTA, CDR2 FQGNSA. The CDR3 length is 13 residues. CDR3 region: CASSPAHGDGYTF. The CDR3 DNA reads as TGTGCCAGCAGCCCGGCCCATGGGGATGGCTACACCTTC.

The V gene is TRBV3-1, the J gene TRBJ2-1; tentatively, D is TRBD2 (6 bases). Germline V gene lookup returns CDR1 LGHDT and CDR2 YNNKEL (reference sequence). The V end was cut by 0 bases, the J end by 9 bases, with 15 bases between. The CDR3 is 15 amino acids. This CDR3 reads CASSQDPGLLGEQFF. CDR3 DNA sequence: TGTGCCAGCAGCCAAGATCCGGGACTCTTGGGTGAGCAGTTCTTC.

This clonotype appeared a few times. The rearrangement links TRBV7-9 to TRBJ2-5; no clear D. This CDR3 spans 14 amino acids. The V gene lost 1 base and the J gene lost 1 base, with 7 bases spanning the gap. Germline values: CDR1 SEHNR, CDR2 FQNEAQ (reference sequence). The CDR3 sequence: CASSLERLQETQYF. In DNA, the CDR3 is TGTGCCAGCAGCTTAGAAAGGCTCCAAGAGACCCAGTACTTC.

Remarks on this clonotype: A junction boundary mismatches the germline segment, possibly from a read error. The chain has TRBV20-1 and TRBJ2-5, with D hard to call. Per the germline V gene, CDR1 is DFQATT and CDR2 is SNEGSKA (reference sequence). This CDR3 comprises 13 residues. In DNA form, the CDR3 reads TGCAGTGCACCACTCGGCAGTCAAGAGACGCAGTACTTC. It translates to CSAPLGSQETQYF.

Details on this clonotype: Just one base apart from a much larger clone, this may be a read error. The CDR3 sequence is CASSLDQNTGELFF. In nucleotides, the CDR3 is TGTGCCAGCAGCTTGGATCAGAACACCGGGGAGCTGTTTTTT. V usage is TRBV5-4 and J usage is TRBJ2-2; D ambiguous. Germline CDR1 and CDR2: SGHNT and YYREEE (reference sequence). Trimming took off 0 bases at V and 1 base at J, with 4 bases between the two ends. The CDR3 loop spans 14 amino acids. The complete variable domain, with remaining parts taken from reference TRBV5-4 and TRBJ2-2, reads ETGVTQSPTHLIKTRGQQVTLRCSSQSGHNTVSWYQQALGQGPQFIFQYYREEENGRGNFPPRFSGLQFPNYSSELNVNALELDDSALYLCASSLDQNTGELFFGEGSRLTVL.